What follows is one T cell receptor (beta chain) and its context. Its antigen remains unknown. This table comes from immunoSEQ multiplex PCR, and its TCRdb copy is limited to in-frame clones, with some not included. This table holds around 100,000 clones, about nine tenths found once. These data originate in a study of T cell responses to AZD1222 COVID-19 vaccine. Study-wide points: Baseline seropositives among AZD1222 recipients totaled only 6 or 7.

Trimming stripped 0 bases from V and 2 bases from J, with 5 bases between. Germline V CDR1 and CDR2: SGHNT, YYREEE (reference sequence). The CDR3 spans 13 residues. The rearrangement joins TRBV5-4 to TRBJ1-1; no clear D gene. Sample: peripheral blood, taken on day 0 of AZD1222 vaccination. This clonotype was obtained from an adult in good health. The CDR3 loop is CASSLDSNTEAFF. Here the CDR3 DNA reads TGTGCCAGCAGCTTGGACAGTAACACTGAAGCTTTCTTT.